The 30 T cell receptor beta chains below all came from one sample that was sequenced in a study of blood T cells in healthy people across ages (dated by TCRdb to between 2014 and 2017). The method behind the library was 5' RACE. TCRdb records Illumina HiSeq 2500 as the sequencer. The second PCR ran for about 6 to 12 cycles and used a J-beta primer mix along with a sample-barcoded 5' primer. Starting from the raw public reads, TCRdb applied fastp trimming at Q25, assembled clones with MiXCR and retained in-frame beta chains. CDR3 protein sequences are deduplicated, and each keeps its most common genes and DNA. The sample table lists some 790,000 distinct CDR3 sequences, less than 35% of them with a count of one. Around 15% of the sample is in the top ten clones. The sample consisted of blood. These receptors all stem from a woman aged 80 or older in good health.

This clonotype was recorded at least ten times. The rearrangement uses TRBV20-1 and TRBJ2-1, with TRBD2 matching over 11 bases. CDR3 length equals 14 residues. With V trimmed by 6 bases and J by 7 bases, 8 bases remained unmatched. Germline values: CDR1 DFQATT, CDR2 SNEGSKA (reference sequence). The CDR3 nucleotides read TGCAGTGCCACCGGGTCTAGCGGGGGGAATGAGCAGTTCTTC. Translated: CSATGSSGGNEQFF.

This clonotype was counted many times. The V gene is TRBV7-2, the J gene TRBJ2-7; 8 positions agree with TRBD2. Germline loops: CDR1 SGHTA, CDR2 FQGNSA. The CDR3 runs 16 residues. The trim removed 6 bases at V and 2 bases at J, leaving 12 bases unmatched. Written as DNA, the CDR3 is TGTGCCAGCAGTCCACAGGGCAGCGGGGGTACCTACGAGCAGTACTTC. It specifies CASSPQGSGGTYEQYF.

This clonotype was detected a few times. V gene TRBV20-1 combines with J gene TRBJ2-2, with 8 bases fitting TRBD2. CDR3 size: 16 residues. Germline lookup yields CDR1 DFQATT and CDR2 SNEGSKA (reference sequence). Trimming at V came to 1 base and at J to 0 bases, leaving 4 bases not matched to a gene. CDR3 bases: TGCAGTGCTAGAGGTTTGGGACTAGCGAACACCGGGGAGCTGTTTTTT. It yields the protein CSARGLGLANTGELFF.

Ten or more counts support this clonotype. The chain links TRBV9 to TRBJ1-6; unclear D gene. This CDR3 has 16 residues. Germline V gene lookup returns CDR1 SGDLS and CDR2 YYNGEE. V was clipped by 0 bases and J by 1 base, with 8 bases between them. DNA for the CDR3: TGTGCCAGCAGCGTAGGACCATCTTCCTATAATTCACCCCTCCACTTT. This gives the protein CASSVGPSSYNSPLHF.

Many counts were recorded for this clonotype. The rearrangement links TRBV6-2 or TRBV6-3 to TRBJ2-7; D gene uncertain. There are 14 residues in the CDR3. V shed 7 bases and J shed 2 bases, with 15 bases lying between them. The germline gives CDR1 MNHEY, CDR2 SVGEGT. The CDR3 spells CASIPYGRPYEQYF. CDR3 in DNA: TGTGCCAGCATACCATACGGAAGGCCCTACGAGCAGTACTTC.

Ten or more counts support this clonotype. The rearrangement links TRBV10-3 to TRBJ1-1; D ambiguous. The germline V gene has CDR1 ENHRY and CDR2 SYGVKD. Trimming removed 0 bases from V and 5 bases from J, with 7 bases in between. The CDR3 totals 13 residues. This CDR3 reads CAISESHDTEAFF. In nucleotides, the CDR3 is TGTGCCATCAGTGAGTCGCATGATACTGAAGCTTTCTTT.

This clonotype was counted a few times. The J gene is TRBJ1-1, the V gene TRBV20-1; a possible D gene is TRBD1 (5 bases). The germline CDR1 and CDR2 sequences are DFQATT and SNEGSKA (reference sequence). The V end lost 3 bases, the J end lost 5 bases, and 22 bases lay between the germline ends. This CDR3 has 16 residues. CDR3 coding DNA: TGCAGTGCTAGTTTCAGCTGGGGCCTAGGTCGGACTGAAGCTTTCTTT. This codes for CSASFSWGLGRTEAFF.

This clonotype was observed a handful of times. This may come from a read error, since a much larger clone is one base off. The chain links TRBV12-3 or TRBV12-4 to TRBJ2-5; 9 nucleotides match TRBD1. The CDR3 runs to 17 residues. Trimming at V came to 8 bases and at J to 1 base, leaving 14 bases not matched to a gene. The CDR3 DNA reads TGTGCCAGCGGTAACTCACAGGGGGCGAAGGGCCAAGAGACCCAGTACTTC. This translates into CASGNSQGAKGQETQYF.

This clonotype was recorded many times. The V gene is TRBV4-1, the J gene TRBJ2-6; D is perhaps TRBD2 (6 bases). Looked up from germline, CDR1 is MGHRA and CDR2 is YSYEKL. CDR3 length equals 17 residues. Trimming pared 0 bases from V and 2 bases from J, leaving 11 bases between. CDR3 loop: CASSQDGGMAGANVLTF. The CDR3 bases are TGCGCCAGCAGCCAAGATGGGGGGATGGCTGGGGCCAACGTCCTGACTTTC.

This clonotype was seen repeatedly, ten times or more. The rearrangement joins TRBV20-1 to TRBJ1-4; D remains ambiguous. Per germline, CDR1 DFQATT and CDR2 SNEGSKA (reference sequence). Trimming removed 5 bases at V and 5 bases at J, with 12 bases between. The CDR3 extends over 13 amino acids. CDR3 nucleotide sequence: TGCAGTGCTCCTAGAGAGGGCAATGAAAAACTGTTTTTT. It translates to CSAPREGNEKLFF.

A remark on this clonotype: One end of the junction varies from germline; a read error may be responsible. DNA for the CDR3: TGTGCCAACAGTGAAAGTGGGGGGCAAGAGACCCAGTACTTC. It encodes CANSESGGQETQYF. V and J are TRBV2 and TRBJ2-5, with D possibly TRBD2 on 6 matching bases. Germline-derived CDR1 and CDR2 are SNHLY and FYNNEI. The CDR3 is 14 residues long.

The V call is TRBV11-2, the J call TRBJ1-2, with D hard to call. The germline V and J ends were trimmed by 0 bases and 0 bases, with 8 bases remaining between them. CDR3 length equals 15 residues. Per the germline V gene, CDR1 is SGHAT and CDR2 is FQNNGV. CDR3 nucleotide sequence: TGTGCCAGCAGCTTAGAGGCCAGTTCTAACTATGGCTACACCTTC. The encoded protein is CASSLEASSNYGYTF.

There are many counts of this clonotype. This rearrangement joins TRBV20-1 to TRBJ2-7; D might be TRBD1 (7 bases). The CDR3 length is 15 residues. Trimming shortened V by 5 bases and J by 5 bases, and 22 bases separated the two germline ends. Germline V CDR1 and CDR2: DFQATT, SNEGSKA (reference sequence). The DNA of the CDR3 is TGCAGTGCTGCACGCCAGGGGGGCAGGGGCCACGAGCAGTACTTC. It translates to CSAARQGGRGHEQYF.

This clonotype was seen repeatedly, ten times or more. The chain carries TRBV5-1 and TRBJ1-2; possibly TRBD1 for D (5 bases). CDR1 is SGHRS and CDR2 is YFSETQ in the germline V gene. The CDR3 has 14 amino acids. V dropped 0 bases and J dropped 7 bases, with 13 bases sitting between them. CDR3 loop: CASSLEAGGLGYTF. DNA of the CDR3: TGCGCCAGCAGCTTGGAGGCCGGGGGACTTGGCTACACCTTC.

As concerns this clonotype: A much larger clone differs from this one at a single base, so this may be a read error. The chain carries TRBV12-3 or TRBV12-4 and TRBJ2-1; 12 positions agree with TRBD1. The end of the DNA aligns better with TRBJ2-7, so the J call may be wrong. This CDR3 is built from 15 residues. CDR3 nucleotide sequence: TGTGCCAGCAGACTTAGGGGACAGGGGGCTAATGAGCAGTACTTC. Amino acid sequence: CASRLRGQGANEQYF.

This clonotype has a handful of counts. Being one base from a much bigger clone, this may be a read error. The chain carries TRBV4-3 and TRBJ2-3; TRBD2 matches 10 bases. The CDR3 contains 19 residues. Trimming took 0 bases from V and 2 from J; bases not matched to a gene: 11. Germline V gene data show CDR1 as LGHNA and CDR2 as YSLEER. Here the CDR3 reads CASSQEATSGWDDTDTQYF. The CDR3 bases are TGCGCCAGCAGCCAAGAGGCGACTAGCGGGTGGGATGACACAGATACGCAGTATTTT.

This clonotype was observed many times. CDR3 region: CASSPETGTSGGYTF. As DNA, the CDR3 is TGTGCCAGCAGCCCCGAGACCGGGACCAGTGGCGGCTACACCTTC. This rearrangement joins TRBV3-1 to TRBJ1-2; a weak D match, TRBD1 (5 bases). V lost 4 bases to trimming and J lost 8 bases, with 20 bases between them. Germline assignment: CDR1 LGHDT and CDR2 YNNKEL (reference sequence). The CDR3 covers 15 residues.

A few counts support this clonotype. The CDR3 DNA reads TGCGCCAGCAGTGAGTCAGGAAGGGCCTATACCAATCAGCCCCAGCATTTT. It is translated as CASSESGRAYTNQPQHF. This chain links TRBV10-2 with TRBJ1-5, with D unresolved. The germline V gene encodes CDR1 WSHSY and CDR2 SAAADI. V shed 0 bases and J shed 3 bases, with 15 bases lying between them. The CDR3 spans 17 residues.

Worth noting for this clonotype: This sequence may be a read error, since a much larger clone differs from it by one base. This chain joins TRBV6-2 or TRBV6-3 and TRBJ2-5, with D possibly matching TRBD1 (5 bases). The ends were cut back, 5 bases at V and 5 bases at J, with 18 bases in the middle. The CDR3 runs 15 residues. The germline CDR1 and CDR2 sequences are MNHEY and SVGEGT. In nucleotides, the CDR3 is TGTGCCAGCAGTCCCTACGGTAGGGGCTGGGAGACCCAGTACTTC. This translates into CASSPYGRGWETQYF.

This clonotype was counted many times. The chain uses TRBV20-1 and TRBJ2-7; TRBD1 matches 7 bases. This CDR3 contains 16 residues. With V trimmed by 3 bases and J by 5 bases, 16 bases remained unmatched. Looked up from germline, CDR1 is DFQATT and CDR2 is SNEGSKA (reference sequence). The CDR3 is CSARARQGRLSHEQYF. DNA of the CDR3: TGCAGTGCTAGGGCTCGACAGGGAAGATTGTCCCACGAGCAGTACTTC.

This clonotype was observed many times. The rearrangement uses TRBV6-2 or TRBV6-3 and TRBJ2-3; 16 bases fit TRBD2. Germline CDR1 is MNHEY and CDR2 is SVGEGT. This CDR3 has 20 residues. The junction had 9 bases not matched to a gene; V was cut back by 2 bases and J by 1 base. CDR3 sequence: CASSYVGTSGGVHRTDTQYF. The CDR3 bases are TGTGCCAGCAGTTACGTCGGGACTAGCGGGGGGGTCCATCGCACAGATACGCAGTATTTT.

Many counts were recorded for this clonotype. The chain couples TRBV6-5 to TRBJ1-5; possibly TRBD1 for D (5 bases). This CDR3 contains 21 residues. In germline, CDR1 is MNHEY, CDR2 SVGAGI. Trimming stripped 0 bases from V and 0 bases from J, with 24 bases between. CDR3 loop: CASSYSFGFRVGVYSNQPQHF. The CDR3 region has the DNA TGTGCCAGCAGTTACTCGTTTGGTTTCAGGGTGGGGGTTTATAGCAATCAGCCCCAGCATTTT.

In its sample, this clonotype was seen many times. The chain joins TRBV12-3 or TRBV12-4 to TRBJ1-1; D is possibly TRBD1 (5 bases). Deletions cut 7 bases from V and 0 bases from J, with 9 bases between. This CDR3 is 13 amino acids long. The CDR3 spells CASTLGVNTEAFF. CDR3 DNA sequence: TGTGCCAGCACCCTAGGGGTGAACACTGAAGCTTTCTTT.

This clonotype was recorded at least ten times. The chain recombines TRBV7-9 with TRBJ2-5; D is undetermined. Germline assignment: CDR1 SEHNR and CDR2 FQNEAQ (reference sequence). CDR3 size: 13 residues. V was clipped by 5 bases and J by 4 bases, with 11 bases between them. The chain's CDR3 is CASSLPPPETQYF. The CDR3 DNA reads TGTGCCAGCAGCCTTCCACCCCCAGAGACCCAGTACTTC.

This clonotype was seen ten or more times. The gene calls are TRBV27 and TRBJ2-1, with D possibly matching TRBD2 (6 bases). V lost 2 bases and J 9 bases, leaving 17 bases between the germline ends. CDR3 size: 15 residues. Germline assignment: CDR1 MNHEY and CDR2 SMNVEV (reference sequence). DNA of the CDR3: TGTGCCAGCAGTTTAAACGTTGTGGGAGGCGGTGAGCAGTTCTTC. Its protein is CASSLNVVGGGEQFF.

This clonotype was observed many times. The CDR3 DNA follows: TGTGCCAGCAGCAGAACCGGGCCAGACTATTCACCCCTCCACTTT. Protein product: CASSRTGPDYSPLHF. The chain joins TRBV3-1 to TRBJ1-6; D is undetermined. The CDR3 spans 15 residues. Germline V gives CDR1 LGHDT, CDR2 YNNKEL (reference sequence). V was clipped by 5 bases and J by 8 bases, with 16 bases between them.

This clonotype was counted at least ten times. This sequence joins TRBV9 and TRBJ2-3, with D possibly called TRBD1 or TRBD2 (7 bases each). Germline lookup yields CDR1 SGDLS and CDR2 YYNGEE. Trimming took 4 bases from V and 1 from J, leaving 16 bases between them. The CDR3 loop spans 16 amino acids. DNA of the CDR3: TGTGCCAGCAGCACCCGACAGGGAGGGGGCACAGATACGCAGTATTTT. This codes for CASSTRQGGGTDTQYF.

Details on this clonotype: A much larger clone differs by one base, so this may be a read error. The chain uses TRBV12-3 or TRBV12-4 and TRBJ2-1; D is unclear. This CDR3 region has 13 residues. The CDR3 nucleotides read TGTGCCAGCAGTTTAACAGAGCCCAATGAGCGGTTCTTC. As protein: CASSLTEPNERFF.

This clonotype was observed many times. The chain couples TRBV9 to TRBJ2-7; TRBD2 agrees at 9 bases. CDR1 and CDR2 from the germline V gene are SGDLS and YYNGEE. With 4 bases clipped from V and 6 bases from J, the junction kept 11 bases outside the gene matches. The length of the CDR3 is 15 residues. CDR3 loop: CASSPTGTSFSEQYF. In nucleotides, the CDR3 is TGTGCCAGCAGCCCAACCGGGACTAGCTTCTCCGAGCAGTACTTC. Using reference TRBV9 and TRBJ2-7 for the parts outside the CDR3, the full variable domain is DSGVTQTPKHLITATGQRVTLRCSPRSGDLSVYWYQQSLDQGLQFLIQYYNGEERAKGNILERFSAQQFPDLHSELNLSSLELGDSALYFCASSPTGTSFSEQYFGPGTRLTVT.

In this sample, this clonotype turned up a few times. This sequence may be a read error, since a much larger clone differs from it by one base. The chain carries TRBV3-1 and TRBJ2-5; D perhaps matches TRBD1 (5 bases). The CDR3 length is 12 residues. V was clipped by 3 bases and J by 11 bases, with 13 bases between them. Germline-derived CDR1 and CDR2 are LGHDT and YNNKEL (reference sequence). Here the CDR3 reads CASSQWGNEQYF. As DNA, the CDR3 is TGTGCCAGCAGCCAGTGGGGCAATGAGCAGTACTTC.